This is a list of T cell receptor beta chains from one sample in a study of breast tumors, draining lymph nodes, adjacent tissues. Each CDR3 protein gets one entry after TCRdb re-called the multiplex PCR reads with MiXCR. The sample shows some 65,000 distinct CDR3 sequences, approximately 40% of them seen only once. Sequencing was carried out using breast tumor tissue. Receptors originate from a female donor with breast cancer. Some clones in this sample may be carry-over from other donors' samples. Each CDR3 is given with its conserved first and last residue. D genes are given only for firm matches. Where a row states a size, it is once, few, many or the class of an expanded clone; other rows omit it.

TRBV28	TRBJ1-2	.	few	CASSLSLQVTF	TGTGCCAGCAGTTTATCGCTTCAAGTTACCTTC
TRBV3-1	TRBJ2-7	TRBD1	many	CASSRAHRGFWYEQYF	TGTGCCAGCAGCCGAGCACACAGGGGATTTTGGTACGAGCAGTACTTC
TRBV20-1	TRBJ2-2	TRBD1	many	CSAYRQGWTGELFF	TGCAGTGCCTACCGACAGGGATGGACCGGGGAGCTGTTTTTT
TRBV7-2	TRBJ2-5	TRBD1	.	CASSLETGVNGETQYF	TGTGCCAGCAGCTTGGAGACAGGGGTGAACGGGGAGACCCAGTACTTC
TRBV5-6	TRBJ2-7	TRBD1	once	CASSFGTDYEQYF	TGTGCCAGCAGCTTTGGGACAGATTACGAGCAGTACTTC
TRBV7-3	TRBJ1-6	.	.	CASSKDEAPLHF	TGTGCCAGCAGCAAGGACGAGGCACCCCTCCACTTT
TRBV20-1	TRBJ2-3	.	.	CNASRTDTQYF	TGCAATGCCAGCCGGACAGATACGCAGTATTTT
TRBV9	TRBJ2-3	.	many	CASSVSSSGSTDTQYF	TGTGCCAGCAGCGTTTCCTCCAGCGGGAGCACAGATACGCAGTATTTT
TRBV12-5	TRBJ2-6	TRBD2	.	CASGFFLPGGPSTSGANVLTF	TGTGCTAGTGGTTTCTTCCTCCCGGGGGGGCCTTCCACCTCTGGGGCCAACGTCCTGACTTTC
TRBV11-2	TRBJ2-5	.	.	CASSKGSTRDETQYF	TGTGCCAGCAGTAAGGGTTCCACCCGGGATGAGACCCAGTACTTC
TRBV7-8	TRBJ2-7	TRBD1	.	CASSPSRDSPYGQYF	TGTGCCAGCAGCCCAAGCCGGGACAGCCCCTACGGGCAGTACTTC
TRBV3-2	TRBJ1-2	.	many	CASSSIHLYGYTF	TGTGCCAGCAGCTCTATCCACCTCTATGGCTACACCTTC
TRBV6-6	TRBJ2-3	.	.	CASSSRGADTQYF	TGTGCCAGCAGTTCCAGGGGTGCAGATACGCAGTATTTT
TRBV12-3/TRBV12-4	TRBJ1-1	.	few	CASSLREFTEAFF	TGTGCCAGCAGTTTGAGGGAATTCACTGAAGCTTTCTTT
TRBV2	TRBJ2-3	.	.	CASIMEARAPSGTQYF	TGCGCCAGCATTATGGAGGCGAGGGCCCCAAGCGGTACGCAGTATTTT
TRBV14	TRBJ2-7	.	.	CASSQGAQNYGQSF	TGTGCCAGCAGCCAAGGCGCGCAGAACTACGGGCAGTCCTTC
TRBV5-6	TRBJ1-4	TRBD1	.	CASSLRDSYNEKLFF	TGTGCCAGCAGCTTGCGGGACAGTTATAATGAAAAACTGTTTTTT
TRBV24-1	TRBJ2-3	.	.	CATSAPLGGVRGSSTDTQYF	TGTGCCACCAGTGCGCCTTTGGGAGGTGTGCGGGGATCTAGCACAGATACGCAGTATTTT
TRBV5-4	TRBJ2-7	.	few	CASSPGDAGSNEQYF	TGTGCCAGCAGCCCGGGGGACGCCGGTAGCAACGAGCAGTACTTC
TRBV4-2	TRBJ2-7	TRBD2	many	CASSRQRGPYEQYF	TGTGCCAGCAGCCGCCAGCGGGGTCCCTACGAGCAGTACTTC
TRBV20-1	TRBJ2-1	TRBD2	.	CSAHSGTSPYNEQFF	TGCAGTGCTCACTCGGGGACTAGCCCCTACAATGAGCAGTTCTTC
TRBV4-2	TRBJ2-7	.	.	CASSQEFGGYEQYF	TGTGCCAGCAGCCAAGAGTTTGGGGGCTACGAGCAGTACTTC
TRBV7-2	TRBJ2-3	.	many	CASSLGGRGADTQYF	TGTGCCAGCAGCTTAGGTGGGAGGGGGGCAGATACGCAGTATTTT
TRBV6-2/TRBV6-3	TRBJ2-3	.	many	CASSSAFSTDTQYF	TGTGCCAGCAGCTCGGCGTTTAGCACAGATACGCAGTATTTT
TRBV14	TRBJ2-1	.	many	CASSPLPTSNEQFF	TGTGCCAGCAGCCCTCTTCCCACTAGCAATGAGCAGTTCTTC
TRBV11-2	TRBJ1-6	.	.	CASSFYGKKVLEDNSPLHF	TGTGCCAGCAGCTTTTACGGGAAGAAAGTATTAGAGGATAATTCACCCCTCCACTTT
TRBV10-3	TRBJ1-5	.	.	CAILAGGRSYEHF	TGTGCCATCTTAGCGGGAGGTCGGTCCTACGAGCATTTT
TRBV5-1	TRBJ1-5	TRBD1	many	CASGTGDSNQPQHF	TGCGCCAGCGGGACAGGGGACAGCAATCAGCCCCAGCATTTT
TRBV20-1	TRBJ1-4	.	.	CSARTTQGIEKLFF	TGCAGTGCTAGGACTACTCAGGGGATCGAAAAACTGTTTTTT
TRBV2	TRBJ1-6	.	.	CASSLRDGGNSPLHF	TGTGCCAGCAGTTTACGGGACGGAGGTAATTCACCCCTCCACTTT
TRBV27	TRBJ2-7	.	many	CASSFSSGTYEQYF	TGTGCCAGCAGTTTCTCCTCGGGAACATACGAGCAGTACTTC
TRBV7-6	TRBJ1-6	TRBD1	.	CASSLSILGTGTGVSPLHF	TGTGCCAGCAGCTTATCGATCCTAGGGACCGGGACAGGGGTCTCACCCCTCCACTTT
TRBV29-1	TRBJ2-1	TRBD2	.	CSARTSGRSEQFF	TGCAGCGCCAGGACTAGCGGGAGGTCTGAGCAGTTCTTC
TRBV7-2	TRBJ1-2	.	.	CASSRIRGGRDGYTF	TGTGCCAGCAGCCGAATCCGGGGGGGGAGGGACGGCTACACCTTC
TRBV20-1	TRBJ2-5	.	many	CSARAPAYAFLVETQYF	TGCAGTGCTAGGGCTCCAGCCTACGCTTTTCTGGTGGAGACCCAGTACTTC
TRBV29-1	TRBJ1-1	TRBD1	many	CSLRTGGTEAFF	TGCAGCCTACGGACAGGGGGCACTGAAGCTTTCTTT
TRBV20-1	TRBJ2-1	.	medium-sized	CSASGLPHEQFF	TGCAGTGCTAGTGGACTCCCCCATGAGCAGTTCTTC
TRBV6-5	TRBJ2-7	TRBD1	many	CASSSITGVRYEQYF	TGTGCCAGCAGTTCCATAACAGGGGTAAGGTACGAGCAGTACTTC
TRBV29-1	TRBJ1-1	.	few	CSVDLGLEAFF	TGCAGCGTTGACCTCGGACTGGAAGCTTTCTTT
TRBV29-1	TRBJ2-1	TRBD2	once	CSVGTSGGAVNEQFF	TGCAGCGTCGGGACTAGCGGGGGGGCGGTCAATGAGCAGTTCTTC
TRBV30	TRBJ2-2	TRBD2	.	CAWNTGGGELFF	TGTGCCTGGAATACGGGGGGAGGGGAGCTGTTTTTT
TRBV6-2/TRBV6-3	TRBJ2-7	.	.	CASSHSRRDEQYF	TGTGCCAGCAGTCACTCTCGCAGGGACGAGCAGTACTTC
TRBV11-2	TRBJ2-2	.	many	CASSLDLGSDTGELFF	TGTGCCAGCAGCTTAGATTTAGGGTCCGACACCGGGGAGCTGTTTTTT
TRBV11-3	TRBJ2-7	.	many	CASSARDNPVREQYF	TGTGCCAGCAGCGCTCGGGACAACCCCGTCCGCGAGCAGTACTTC
TRBV6-1	TRBJ1-2	TRBD1	once	CASSGKRTGAPGYAF	TGTGCCAGCAGTGGGAAGCGGACAGGGGCCCCTGGCTACGCCTTC
TRBV19	TRBJ2-7	TRBD1	.	CASAGTGGEQYF	TGTGCCAGCGCCGGGACAGGGGGCGAGCAGTACTTC
TRBV7-3	TRBJ2-7	TRBD2	.	CASSPTGLAGEFYEQYF	TGTGCCAGCAGCCCCACTGGACTAGCGGGAGAGTTTTACGAGCAGTACTTC
TRBV25-1	TRBJ2-1	.	.	CAFSPHLVRGDNEQFF	TGTGCCTTCAGCCCCCATCTAGTGCGGGGCGACAATGAGCAGTTCTTC
TRBV4-1	TRBJ2-7	.	.	CASSEVSRTDIYEQYF	TGCGCCAGCAGCGAAGTCTCCCGGACAGACATCTACGAGCAGTACTTC
TRBV19	TRBJ1-2	.	many	CASSPGRRVYGYTF	TGTGCCAGTAGCCCAGGACGGAGGGTGTATGGCTACACCTTC
TRBV9	TRBJ1-2	.	many	CASSPRPWGVIGYTF	TGTGCCAGCAGCCCGCGGCCATGGGGGGTTATTGGCTACACCTTC
TRBV4-1	TRBJ2-7	.	many	CASSQVEFTNYEQYF	TGCGCCAGCAGCCAAGTAGAGTTCACTAACTACGAGCAGTACTTC
TRBV6-2/TRBV6-3	TRBJ1-2	.	.	CASSSLVSYGYTF	TGTGCCAGCAGTTCCCTCGTCTCGTATGGCTACACCTTC
TRBV24-1	TRBJ2-1	.	many	CVSPRYNEQFF	TGTGTATCGCCACGGTACAATGAGCAGTTCTTC
TRBV11-2	TRBJ2-7	TRBD2	.	CASSPWGRGGTYEQYF	TGTGCCAGCAGCCCCTGGGGGCGGGGGGGGACCTACGAGCAGTACTTC
TRBV7-8	TRBJ2-7	.	.	CASSPRDPYEQYF	TGTGCCAGCAGTCCCCGGGACCCATACGAGCAGTACTTC
TRBV27	TRBJ2-7	.	.	CACINLGFRSEKQYF	TGTGCCTGCATCAACCTGGGCTTCAGATCCGAGAAGCAGTACTTC